Listed below are T cell receptor beta chains from one sample, sequenced in a study of blood T cell repertoires in COVID-19. Libraries were prepared by immunoSEQ multiplex PCR; TCRdb keeps only in-frame clonotypes and omits some of them. The sample contains about 220,000 clones, approximately 83% of which appear only once. Sequenced material: PBMCs or T cells enriched from blood (not recorded which). These receptors were obtained from a woman in her sixties or seventies who had recovered from COVID-19. Each CDR3 is given with its conserved first and last residue. A D gene is named only where the DNA matches it firmly. Clone size is not always given. Where it is, it says once, few, many or a class for expanded clones.

D gene: TRBD1; clone size: NA; V gene: TRBV29-1; J gene: TRBJ2-3; CDR3 protein: CSVEEGDRGPDTQYF; CDR3 DNA: TGCAGCGTTGAAGAGGGGGACAGGGGCCCAGATACGCAGTATTTT
D gene: TRBD2; clone size: NA; V gene: TRBV20-1; J gene: TRBJ2-1; CDR3 protein: CSASGLAGAHNEQFF; CDR3 DNA: TGCAGTGCTAGTGGACTAGCGGGGGCGCACAATGAGCAGTTCTTC
D gene: TRBD1; clone size: once; V gene: TRBV2; J gene: TRBJ1-2; CDR3 protein: CASSRDRVDYGYTF; CDR3 DNA: TGTGCCAGCAGTCGGGACAGGGTGGACTATGGCTACACCTTC
D gene: NA; clone size: once; V gene: TRBV27; J gene: TRBJ1-3; CDR3 protein: CASSTGSSGNTIYF; CDR3 DNA: TGTGCCAGCAGTACCGGGTCCTCTGGAAACACCATATATTTT
D gene: NA; clone size: NA; V gene: TRBV5-1; J gene: TRBJ2-3; CDR3 protein: CASSYQGSGHTDTQYF; CDR3 DNA: TGCGCCAGCAGCTACCAGGGTAGCGGCCACACAGATACGCAGTATTTT
D gene: TRBD1; clone size: few; V gene: TRBV15; J gene: TRBJ1-6; CDR3 protein: CATSRLEDRGLVGASYNSPLHF; CDR3 DNA: TGTGCCACCAGCCGATTGGAAGACAGGGGGCTTGTAGGGGCCTCCTATAATTCACCCCTCCACTTT
D gene: NA; clone size: NA; V gene: TRBV4-3; J gene: TRBJ2-5; CDR3 protein: CASSQDLQETQYF; CDR3 DNA: TGCGCCAGCAGCCAAGACCTACAAGAGACCCAGTACTTC
D gene: NA; clone size: NA; V gene: TRBV6-2/TRBV6-3; J gene: TRBJ2-3; CDR3 protein: CASSSGTDTQYF; CDR3 DNA: TGTGCCAGCAGTTCCGGCACAGATACGCAGTATTTT
D gene: NA; clone size: once; V gene: TRBV6-5; J gene: TRBJ1-5; CDR3 protein: CASGGARGQPQHF; CDR3 DNA: TGTGCCAGCGGGGGGGCGCGGGGACAGCCCCAGCATTTT
D gene: TRBD1; clone size: NA; V gene: TRBV24-1; J gene: TRBJ1-2; CDR3 protein: CATSDFVGRDRAGYTF; CDR3 DNA: TGTGCCACCAGTGATTTCGTCGGCCGGGACAGGGCTGGCTACACCTTC
D gene: NA; clone size: NA; V gene: TRBV7-9; J gene: TRBJ1-1; CDR3 protein: CASSLTWRSSNTEAFF; CDR3 DNA: TGTGCCAGCAGCTTAACCTGGAGGTCCTCGAACACTGAAGCTTTCTTT
D gene: TRBD1; clone size: NA; V gene: TRBV9; J gene: TRBJ1-2; CDR3 protein: CASSVEGQGYGYTF; CDR3 DNA: TGTGCCAGCAGCGTAGAGGGACAGGGCTATGGCTACACCTTC
D gene: NA; clone size: NA; V gene: TRBV7-3; J gene: TRBJ1-3; CDR3 protein: CASSLHGSSGNTIYF; CDR3 DNA: TGTGCCAGCAGCTTGCACGGGAGCTCTGGAAACACCATATATTTT
D gene: NA; clone size: NA; V gene: TRBV27; J gene: TRBJ2-7; CDR3 protein: CASNSTEGGYLYEQYF; CDR3 DNA: TGTGCCAGCAACTCCACGGAAGGGGGTTATTTATACGAGCAGTACTTC
D gene: TRBD1; clone size: NA; V gene: TRBV4-2; J gene: TRBJ1-4; CDR3 protein: CASGQGQNEKLFF; CDR3 DNA: TGTGCCTCCGGGCAGGGACAGAATGAAAAACTGTTTTTT
D gene: NA; clone size: NA; V gene: TRBV19; J gene: TRBJ1-2; CDR3 protein: CASSNERRGGWRDYGYTF; CDR3 DNA: TGTGCCAGTAGTAATGAGAGGAGGGGGGGCTGGCGGGACTATGGCTACACCTTC
D gene: TRBD2; clone size: NA; V gene: TRBV4-1; J gene: TRBJ2-7; CDR3 protein: CASSQEVTAGGWEQYF; CDR3 DNA: TGCGCCAGCAGCCAAGAAGTAACAGCGGGAGGTTGGGAGCAGTACTTC
D gene: TRBD2; clone size: NA; V gene: TRBV24-1; J gene: TRBJ2-3; CDR3 protein: CATSDPVAGGADTQYF; CDR3 DNA: TGTGCCACCAGTGATCCCGTAGCGGGGGGGGCGGATACGCAGTATTTT
D gene: NA; clone size: NA; V gene: TRBV5-1; J gene: TRBJ2-7; CDR3 protein: CASSLDSSRDEQYF; CDR3 DNA: TGCGCCAGCAGCTTGGATTCGTCGAGGGACGAGCAGTACTTC
D gene: TRBD1; clone size: NA; V gene: TRBV27; J gene: TRBJ2-7; CDR3 protein: CASSSGTASYEQYF; CDR3 DNA: TGTGCCAGCAGTTCTGGGACAGCCTCCTACGAGCAGTACTTC
D gene: NA; clone size: NA; V gene: TRBV27; J gene: TRBJ1-6; CDR3 protein: CASSPRQASYNSPLHF; CDR3 DNA: TGTGCCAGCAGTCCGCGACAGGCCTCTTATAATTCACCCCTCCACTTT
D gene: NA; clone size: NA; V gene: TRBV15; J gene: TRBJ2-5; CDR3 protein: CATSRDYLRGGQETQYF; CDR3 DNA: TGTGCCACCAGCAGAGATTATTTGAGGGGGGGCCAAGAGACCCAGTACTTC
D gene: NA; clone size: NA; V gene: TRBV2; J gene: TRBJ1-2; CDR3 protein: CASSEIQVPEHGYTF; CDR3 DNA: TGTGCCAGCAGTGAAATCCAGGTCCCTGAGCATGGCTACACCTTC
D gene: NA; clone size: NA; V gene: TRBV16; J gene: TRBJ2-3; CDR3 protein: CASSQGYSSTDTQYF; CDR3 DNA: TGTGCCAGCAGCCAAGGCTACAGCAGCACAGATACGCAGTATTTT
D gene: NA; clone size: NA; V gene: TRBV6-6; J gene: TRBJ1-1; CDR3 protein: CASSLTQNTEAFF; CDR3 DNA: TGTGCCAGCAGTCTGACACAGAACACTGAAGCTTTCTTT
D gene: NA; clone size: NA; V gene: TRBV12-5; J gene: TRBJ1-4; CDR3 protein: CASGLNRAGDEKLFF; CDR3 DNA: TGTGCTAGTGGGCTCAACAGGGCGGGGGATGAAAAACTGTTTTTT
D gene: NA; clone size: NA; V gene: TRBV7-9; J gene: TRBJ2-5; CDR3 protein: CASSSGQFSQYF; CDR3 DNA: TGTGCCAGCAGTTCAGGACAGTTCTCTCAGTACTTC
D gene: TRBD2; clone size: NA; V gene: TRBV10-2; J gene: TRBJ2-5; CDR3 protein: CASSDHGSGREETQYF; CDR3 DNA: TGCGCCAGCAGTGACCACGGGAGCGGGAGGGAAGAGACCCAGTACTTC
D gene: TRBD1; clone size: few; V gene: TRBV5-1; J gene: TRBJ2-1; CDR3 protein: CASGIGDSDNEQFF; CDR3 DNA: TGCGCCAGCGGTATTGGGGACAGCGACAATGAGCAGTTCTTC
D gene: NA; clone size: NA; V gene: TRBV27; J gene: TRBJ1-5; CDR3 protein: CASSLWPGDQPQHF; CDR3 DNA: TGTGCCAGCAGTTTGTGGCCGGGGGATCAGCCCCAGCATTTT
D gene: NA; clone size: NA; V gene: TRBV4-1; J gene: TRBJ2-1; CDR3 protein: CASSQTAGDEQFF; CDR3 DNA: TGCGCCAGCAGCCAAACAGCGGGCGATGAGCAGTTCTTC
D gene: TRBD1; clone size: NA; V gene: TRBV19; J gene: TRBJ1-1; CDR3 protein: CASSMGTGARTEAFF; CDR3 DNA: TGTGCCAGTAGTATGGGGACAGGCGCCCGGACTGAAGCTTTCTTT
D gene: NA; clone size: NA; V gene: TRBV12-3/TRBV12-4; J gene: TRBJ2-4; CDR3 protein: CASTRSGENIQYF; CDR3 DNA: TGTGCCAGCACCCGAAGCGGAGAAAACATTCAGTACTTC
D gene: TRBD1; clone size: NA; V gene: TRBV10-3; J gene: TRBJ2-7; CDR3 protein: CAISETGGGFYEQYF; CDR3 DNA: TGTGCCATCAGCGAGACAGGGGGCGGTTTCTACGAGCAGTACTTC
D gene: NA; clone size: NA; V gene: TRBV19; J gene: TRBJ2-2; CDR3 protein: CASSIRKNTGELFF; CDR3 DNA: TGTGCCAGTAGTATCAGGAAGAACACCGGGGAGCTGTTTTTT
D gene: NA; clone size: NA; V gene: TRBV6-5; J gene: TRBJ2-2; CDR3 protein: CASSVNTGELFF; CDR3 DNA: TGTGCCAGCAGCGTGAACACCGGGGAGCTGTTTTTT
D gene: NA; clone size: NA; V gene: TRBV28; J gene: TRBJ2-1; CDR3 protein: CASSFRAGVYNEQFF; CDR3 DNA: TGTGCCAGCAGTTTCCGAGCGGGCGTATACAATGAGCAGTTCTTC
D gene: NA; clone size: NA; V gene: TRBV20-1; J gene: TRBJ1-4; CDR3 protein: CSASQGRGVSNEKLFF; CDR3 DNA: TGCAGTGCTAGTCAGGGGAGGGGTGTTTCTAATGAAAAACTGTTTTTT
D gene: TRBD1; clone size: once; V gene: TRBV19; J gene: TRBJ2-1; CDR3 protein: CASTPRDSSYNEQFF; CDR3 DNA: TGTGCCAGTACTCCCCGGGACAGCTCCTACAATGAGCAGTTCTTC
D gene: TRBD1; clone size: NA; V gene: TRBV27; J gene: TRBJ2-3; CDR3 protein: CASSWDREAQGDTQYF; CDR3 DNA: TGTGCCAGCTCTTGGGACAGGGAGGCTCAAGGAGATACGCAGTATTTT
D gene: TRBD2; clone size: NA; V gene: TRBV29-1; J gene: TRBJ2-1; CDR3 protein: CSVTTSGMPNEQFF; CDR3 DNA: TGCAGCGTGACGACTAGCGGGATGCCCAATGAGCAGTTCTTC
D gene: NA; clone size: once; V gene: TRBV6-5; J gene: TRBJ2-7; CDR3 protein: CASSGLHEQYF; CDR3 DNA: TGTGCCAGCAGCGGTCTCCACGAGCAGTACTTC
D gene: TRBD1; clone size: NA; V gene: TRBV7-2; J gene: TRBJ1-1; CDR3 protein: CASSPGQGRGNTEAFF; CDR3 DNA: TGTGCCAGCAGCCCGGGACAGGGGCGCGGGAACACTGAAGCTTTCTTT
D gene: NA; clone size: NA; V gene: TRBV5-5; J gene: TRBJ1-4; CDR3 protein: CASSPFPGSTNEKLFF; CDR3 DNA: TGTGCCAGCAGCCCCTTCCCAGGGTCAACTAATGAAAAACTGTTTTTT
D gene: TRBD1; clone size: NA; V gene: TRBV3-1/TRBV3-2; J gene: TRBJ1-6; CDR3 protein: CASSQARTGTRSF; CDR3 DNA: TGTGCCAGCAGCCAAGCACGGACAGGAACAAGGAGTTTT
D gene: TRBD1; clone size: NA; V gene: TRBV19; J gene: TRBJ1-4; CDR3 protein: CASSVDRDPTTNEKLFF; CDR3 DNA: TGTGCCAGTAGTGTGGACAGGGACCCTACAACTAATGAAAAACTGTTTTTT
D gene: TRBD1; clone size: once; V gene: TRBV7-2; J gene: TRBJ1-1; CDR3 protein: CASSPGGVYTEAFF; CDR3 DNA: TGTGCCAGCAGCCCAGGGGGCGTCTACACTGAAGCTTTCTTT
D gene: TRBD2; clone size: once; V gene: TRBV7-2; J gene: TRBJ2-1; CDR3 protein: CASSSHSTSGSGNEQFF; CDR3 DNA: TGTGCCAGCAGCTCCCATAGTACTAGCGGGAGTGGTAATGAGCAGTTCTTC
D gene: NA; clone size: once; V gene: TRBV25-1; J gene: TRBJ2-5; CDR3 protein: CASSRQEETQYF; CDR3 DNA: TGTGCCAGCAGCCGGCAGGAAGAGACCCAGTACTTC
D gene: TRBD2; clone size: NA; V gene: TRBV7-9; J gene: TRBJ2-1; CDR3 protein: CASRATSGYNEQFF; CDR3 DNA: TGTGCCAGCCGTGCGACTAGCGGCTACAATGAGCAGTTCTTC
D gene: TRBD1; clone size: NA; V gene: TRBV4-2; J gene: TRBJ1-2; CDR3 protein: CASSQPTGANYGYTF; CDR3 DNA: TGTGCCAGCAGCCAGCCGACAGGGGCTAACTATGGCTACACCTTC
D gene: NA; clone size: NA; V gene: TRBV19; J gene: TRBJ1-1; CDR3 protein: CASSQQGVTEAFF; CDR3 DNA: TGTGCCAGTAGCCAACAGGGAGTCACTGAAGCTTTCTTT
D gene: TRBD2; clone size: NA; V gene: TRBV2; J gene: TRBJ2-3; CDR3 protein: CASSVGKREFTDTQYF; CDR3 DNA: TGTGCCAGCAGCGTTGGTAAGCGGGAGTTCACAGATACGCAGTATTTT
D gene: TRBD1; clone size: NA; V gene: TRBV29-1; J gene: TRBJ1-4; CDR3 protein: CSVREMVPVGGGSEKLFF; CDR3 DNA: TGCAGCGTCCGGGAAATGGTCCCGGTAGGGGGCGGATCTGAAAAACTGTTTTTT
D gene: TRBD1; clone size: few; V gene: TRBV25-1; J gene: TRBJ1-1; CDR3 protein: CASSYRTGPFQNTEAFF; CDR3 DNA: TGTGCCAGCAGTTATAGGACAGGGCCTTTCCAGAACACTGAAGCTTTCTTT
D gene: TRBD1; clone size: once; V gene: TRBV6-2/TRBV6-3; J gene: TRBJ1-5; CDR3 protein: CASSQRTGGRQPQHF; CDR3 DNA: TGTGCCAGCAGCCAACGAACAGGGGGCAGACAGCCCCAGCATTTT
D gene: NA; clone size: NA; V gene: TRBV6-6; J gene: TRBJ1-6; CDR3 protein: CASSYTDDNSPLHF; CDR3 DNA: TGTGCCAGCAGTTACACAGATGATAATTCACCCCTCCACTTT
D gene: TRBD2; clone size: NA; V gene: TRBV6-1; J gene: TRBJ2-1; CDR3 protein: CASSELGLAEDEQFF; CDR3 DNA: TGTGCCAGCAGTGAATTGGGGCTAGCGGAAGATGAGCAGTTCTTC